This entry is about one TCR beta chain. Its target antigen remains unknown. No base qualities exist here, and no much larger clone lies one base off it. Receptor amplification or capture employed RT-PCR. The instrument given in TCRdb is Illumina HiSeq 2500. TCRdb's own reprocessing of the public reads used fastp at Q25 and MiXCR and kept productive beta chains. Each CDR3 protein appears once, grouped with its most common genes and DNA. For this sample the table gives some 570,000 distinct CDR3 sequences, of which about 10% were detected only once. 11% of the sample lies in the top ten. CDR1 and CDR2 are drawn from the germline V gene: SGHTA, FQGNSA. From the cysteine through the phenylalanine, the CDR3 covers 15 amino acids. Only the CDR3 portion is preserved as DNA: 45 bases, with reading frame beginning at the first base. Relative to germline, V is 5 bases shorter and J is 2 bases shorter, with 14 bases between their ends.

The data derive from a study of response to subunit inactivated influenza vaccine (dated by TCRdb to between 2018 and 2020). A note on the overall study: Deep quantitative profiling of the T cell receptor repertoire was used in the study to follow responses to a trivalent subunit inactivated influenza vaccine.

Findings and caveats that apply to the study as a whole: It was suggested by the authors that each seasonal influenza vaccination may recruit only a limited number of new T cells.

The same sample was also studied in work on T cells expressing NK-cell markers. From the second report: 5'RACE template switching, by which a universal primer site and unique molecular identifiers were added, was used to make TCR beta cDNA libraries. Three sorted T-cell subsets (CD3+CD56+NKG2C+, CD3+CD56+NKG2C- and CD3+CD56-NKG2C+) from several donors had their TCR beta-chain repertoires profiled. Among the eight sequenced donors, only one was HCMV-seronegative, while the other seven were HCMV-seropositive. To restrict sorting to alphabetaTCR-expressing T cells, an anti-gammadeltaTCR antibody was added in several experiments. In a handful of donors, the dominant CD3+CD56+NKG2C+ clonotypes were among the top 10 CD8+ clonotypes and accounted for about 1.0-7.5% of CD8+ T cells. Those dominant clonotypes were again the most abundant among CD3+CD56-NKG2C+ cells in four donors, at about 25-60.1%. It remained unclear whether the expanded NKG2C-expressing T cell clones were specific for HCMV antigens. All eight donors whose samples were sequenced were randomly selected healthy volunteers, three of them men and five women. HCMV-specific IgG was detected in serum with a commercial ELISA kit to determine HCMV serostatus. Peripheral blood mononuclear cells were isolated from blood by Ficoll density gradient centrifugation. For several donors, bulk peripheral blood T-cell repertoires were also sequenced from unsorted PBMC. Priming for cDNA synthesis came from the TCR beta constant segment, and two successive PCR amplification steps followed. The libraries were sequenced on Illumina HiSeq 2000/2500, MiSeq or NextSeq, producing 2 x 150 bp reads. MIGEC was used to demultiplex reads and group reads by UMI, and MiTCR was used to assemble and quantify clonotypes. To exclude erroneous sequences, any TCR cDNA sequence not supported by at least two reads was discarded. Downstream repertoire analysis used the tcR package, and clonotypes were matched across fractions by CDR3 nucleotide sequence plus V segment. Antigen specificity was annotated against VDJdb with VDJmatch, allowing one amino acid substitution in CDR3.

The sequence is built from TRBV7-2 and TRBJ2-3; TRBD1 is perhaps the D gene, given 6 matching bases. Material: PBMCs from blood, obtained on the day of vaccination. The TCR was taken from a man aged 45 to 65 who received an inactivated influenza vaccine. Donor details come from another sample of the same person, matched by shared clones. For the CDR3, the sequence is CASSENRASTDTQYF. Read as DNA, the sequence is TGTGCCAGCAGCGAAAACAGGGCGTCCACAGATACGCAGTATTTT.